Each of the 30 T cell receptor beta chains below was sequenced from the same sample in a study of cytomegalovirus exposure and HLA in healthy donors (dated by TCRdb to 2015 to 2018). Library method: the immunoSEQ multiplex PCR assay. The multiplex PCR relied on a mix of 60 forward primers for TCR Vbeta segments and 13 reverse primers for TCR Jbeta segments. This is the immuneACCESS table as TCRdb keeps it, with only in-frame sequences that have V and J called. A part of the clones is gone; compared with another copy, unresolved V genes explain less than half, and the rest is unexplained. The sample contains approximately 130,000 clones, 75% to 90% of them found a single time. The ten largest clonotypes hold approximately 6.7% of the sample. Sample: PBMCs. These receptors were taken from a woman aged 25 to 39 in good health and CMV-seropositive.

The CDR3 reads CSAGSPREQYF. The CDR3 bases are TGCAGTGCGGGCAGCCCACGCGAGCAGTACTTC. The V and J genes are TRBV20-1 and TRBJ2-7; D gene unclear. CDR3 length: 11 residues. Trimming left V 6 bases short and J 6 bases short, with 12 bases between. Germline CDR1 DFQATT, CDR2 SNEGSKA (reference sequence).

The chain carries TRBV5-4 and TRBJ2-3; 7 positions match TRBD2. The CDR3 sequence is 15 residues long. V trimming: 3 bases; J trimming: 1 base; junction bases outside the gene matches: 5. CDR1 SGHNT and CDR2 YYREEE come from the germline V gene (reference sequence). CDR3 nucleotide sequence: TGTGCCAGCAGCTGGGGCGCGGGGGGCACAGATACGCAGTATTTT. Amino acids: CASSWGAGGTDTQYF.

The chain links TRBV5-6 to TRBJ1-1; D not certain. The V gene lost 0 bases and the J gene lost 0 bases, with 6 bases spanning the gap. Germline values: CDR1 SGHDT, CDR2 YYEEEE. CDR3 length: 14 amino acids. CDR3 in amino acids: CASSLGHVNTEAFF. CDR3 nucleotides: TGTGCCAGCAGCTTGGGGCACGTGAACACTGAAGCTTTCTTT.

The chain links TRBV2 to TRBJ2-5; TRBD2 is a possible D gene (5 bases). Germline loops: CDR1 SNHLY, CDR2 FYNNEI. CDR3 length: 15 residues. The V gene lost 1 base and the J gene lost 5 bases, with 14 bases spanning the gap. This CDR3 is CASSEVLTRGETQYF. The CDR3, as DNA: TGTGCCAGCAGTGAAGTGCTAACCCGCGGGGAGACCCAGTACTTC.

The CDR3 DNA is TGTGCCATCGCCTTAGGGCCGGGGACTAGCACAGATACGCAGTATTTT. This codes for CAIALGPGTSTDTQYF. The chain joins TRBV10-3 to TRBJ2-3; D is possibly TRBD2 (6 bases). Germline V gives CDR1 ENHRY, CDR2 SYGVKD. The CDR3 contains 16 residues. V was pared by 8 bases and J by 0 bases, with 18 bases between.

V and J are TRBV10-3 and TRBJ1-2; no definite D call. Trimming removed 2 bases from V and 5 bases from J, with 18 bases in between. This CDR3 has 16 amino acids. The germline CDR1 and CDR2 sequences are ENHRY and SYGVKD. CDR3 residues: CAISEPAGVGSYGYTF. The CDR3 DNA follows: TGTGCCATCAGTGAGCCTGCTGGGGTGGGGAGTTATGGCTACACCTTC.

Points on this clone: A much more abundant neighbour one base away suggests this may be a read error. Other DNA sequences within the sample encode an identical CDR3. This rearrangement joins TRBV6-5 to TRBJ2-7; 9 bases agree with TRBD1. V was clipped by 2 bases and J by 7 bases; unmatched bases: 9. CDR3 size: 15 residues. Germline V lookup: CDR1 MNHEY, CDR2 SVGAGI. The CDR3 protein is CASSYPGQGSYEQYF. CDR3 in DNA: TGTGCCAGCAGTTACCCCGGACAGGGGAGCTATGAGCAGTACTTC.

The chain's CDR3 is CASSLGRAYEQYF. CDR3 DNA: TGCGCCAGCAGCTTGGGGCGGGCCTACGAGCAGTACTTC. The chain couples TRBV5-1 to TRBJ2-7, with D possibly being TRBD2 (5 bases). The CDR3 consists of 13 residues. V lost 0 bases, J lost 2 bases, and 6 bases lay in between. Germline V gene lookup returns CDR1 SGHRS and CDR2 YFSETQ. Supplemented by reference TRBV5-1 and TRBJ2-7, the full variable domain reads KAGVTQTPRYLIKTRGQQVTLSCSPISGHRSVSWYQQTPGQGLQFLFEYFSETQRNKGNFPGRFSGRQFSNSRSEMNVSTLELGDSALYLCASSLGRAYEQYFGPGTRLTVT.

V gene TRBV15 combines with J gene TRBJ1-1; 11 nucleotides align to TRBD1. CDR1 and CDR2 (germline): LNHNV, YYDKDF (reference sequence). The junction had 3 bases not matched to a gene; V was cut back by 7 bases and J by 2 bases. This CDR3 is built from 14 residues. This CDR3 is CATKGTGGNTEAFF. CDR3 DNA sequence: TGTGCCACCAAAGGGACAGGGGGTAACACTGAAGCTTTCTTT. The full variable domain, completed using reference TRBV15 and TRBJ1-1, is DAMVIQNPRYQVTQFGKPVTLSCSQTLNHNVMYWYQQKSSQAPKLLFHYYDKDFNNEADTPDNFQSRRPNTSFCFLDIRSPGLGDTAMYLCATKGTGGNTEAFFGQGTRLTVV.

This clone occurred once. The V and J genes are TRBV5-1 and TRBJ2-3; 9 nucleotides align to TRBD2. The germline V gene encodes CDR1 SGHRS and CDR2 YFSETQ. The CDR3 sequence is 14 residues long. J was trimmed by 2 bases and V by 7 bases; bases with no gene match: 5. In DNA form, the CDR3 reads TGCGCCAGCGCTCTAGCGGGATACACAGATACGCAGTATTTT. It specifies CASALAGYTDTQYF.

This chain links TRBV2 with TRBJ1-2; possible D gene TRBD1, 5 bases. The CDR3 is 12 residues long. Trimming pared 7 bases from V and 6 bases from J, leaving 12 bases between. Germline lookup yields CDR1 SNHLY and CDR2 FYNNEI. The CDR3 loop is CASNPGWDGYTF. The CDR3 nucleotides are TGTGCCAGCAACCCAGGGTGGGATGGCTACACCTTC.

The table lists this clone with a count of one. V usage is TRBV9 and J usage is TRBJ2-3; D is unclear. Germline V gene sequence: CDR1 SGDLS, CDR2 YYNGEE. V was clipped by 5 bases and J by 2 bases, with 9 bases between them. The CDR3 sequence is 13 residues long. In DNA form, the CDR3 reads TGTGCCAGCAGTCCCCCTTACACAGATACGCAGTATTTT. Amino acids: CASSPPYTDTQYF.

This chain uses TRBV13 with TRBJ2-1; D is undetermined. This CDR3 spans 14 amino acids. V lost 3 bases, J lost 0 bases, and 6 bases lay in between. CDR1 is PRHDT, CDR2 FYEKMQ, per germline (reference sequence). The CDR3 region is CASSFTVSYNEQFF. CDR3 in DNA: TGTGCCAGCAGCTTTACGGTCTCCTACAATGAGCAGTTCTTC.

The DNA of the CDR3 is TGCGCCAGCAGCTTGGTAGTAGCGGGAGGTTCCGAGCAGTACTTC. This encodes CASSLVVAGGSEQYF. The V and J genes are TRBV5-1 and TRBJ2-7; 10 bases align to TRBD2. The CDR3 has 15 residues. CDR1 SGHRS and CDR2 YFSETQ come from the germline V gene. V was clipped by 0 bases and J by 6 bases; unmatched bases: 6.

The rearrangement links TRBV2 to TRBJ1-1; possible D gene TRBD1, 6 bases. Germline CDR1 SNHLY, CDR2 FYNNEI. Trimming shortened V by 7 bases and J by 0 bases, and 15 bases separated the two germline ends. There are 15 residues in the CDR3. The CDR3 DNA reads as TGTGCCAGCATCAGGGGTTTTTTCATGAACACTGAAGCTTTCTTT. Its translation: CASIRGFFMNTEAFF.

The V call is TRBV6-5, the J call TRBJ1-5; 7 positions match TRBD1. Losses at the gene ends were 5 bases for V and 3 bases for J; bases not matched to a gene: 7. CDR3 length: 15 residues. In germline, CDR1 is MNHEY, CDR2 SVGAGI. The chain's CDR3 is CASSIGQAHNQPQHF. The CDR3 DNA reads TGTGCCAGCAGTATCGGACAGGCGCACAATCAGCCCCAGCATTTT.

The rearrangement uses TRBV30 and TRBJ1-1; perhaps TRBD1 as D (5 bases). The germline V gene encodes CDR1 GTSNPN and CDR2 SVGIG (reference sequence). This CDR3 is 13 amino acids long. V shed 2 bases and J shed 4 bases, with 11 bases lying between them. CDR3 protein: CAWSHMGGTEAFF. The CDR3 region has the DNA TGTGCCTGGAGTCACATGGGGGGCACTGAAGCTTTCTTT.

J is TRBJ1-3 and V is TRBV25-1; TRBD1 aligns across 8 bases. The CDR3 runs to 18 residues. CDR1 and CDR2 from the germline V gene are MGHDK and SYGVNS. With V trimmed by 2 bases and J by 7 bases, 16 bases remained unmatched. In DNA, the CDR3 is TGTGCCAGCAGTGAAGTAAAGGGAGGTCAGGGGGCTCAGAACACCATATATTTT. As protein: CASSEVKGGQGAQNTIYF.

The chain recombines TRBV30 with TRBJ1-4; 8 positions match TRBD1. The J segment lost 8 bases and the V segment lost 3 bases, leaving 11 bases of the junction unmatched. This CDR3 region has 15 residues. Per germline, CDR1 GTSNPN and CDR2 SVGIG (reference sequence). For the CDR3, the DNA is TGTGCCTGGAGGGCGTCGGCAGGGGGCAGAGAAAAACTGTTTTTT. Amino acids: CAWRASAGGREKLFF.

This chain uses TRBV5-1 with TRBJ2-1; 10 bases agree with TRBD2. Germline values: CDR1 SGHRS, CDR2 YFSETQ. V lost 4 bases, J lost 7 bases, and 11 bases stayed unmatched. This CDR3 comprises 16 residues. This CDR3 reads CASSQLVASGGNEQFF. In DNA form, the CDR3 reads TGCGCCAGCAGCCAGCTGGTTGCTAGCGGGGGTAATGAGCAGTTCTTC. The variable domain in full, completed from reference TRBV5-1 and TRBJ2-1, reads KAGVTQTPRYLIKTRGQQVTLSCSPISGHRSVSWYQQTPGQGLQFLFEYFSETQRNKGNFPGRFSGRQFSNSRSEMNVSTLELGDSALYLCASSQLVASGGNEQFFGPGTRLTVL.

As concerns this clone: Within the sample, other DNA sequences also encode this same CDR3. This chain joins TRBV5-1 and TRBJ1-2; possibly TRBD1 for D (5 bases). V lost 8 bases and J lost 1, with 15 bases in between. CDR1 and CDR2 (germline): SGHRS, YFSETQ. This CDR3 contains 14 residues. This CDR3 is CASQEGRINYGYTF. CDR3 in DNA: TGCGCCAGTCAGGAGGGGAGAATTAACTATGGCTACACCTTC.

This chain uses TRBV21-1 with TRBJ2-5; the DNA was not compared with TRBD2, the D call given in the table. TRBV21-1 is annotated as a pseudogene. The CDR3 length is 13 residues. CDR3: CARPGGVVETQYF. The CDR3 region has the DNA TGTGCCAGACCAGGCGGGGTGGTGGAGACCCAGTACTTC.

CDR3 bases: TGTGCCAGCAGCCCCGACAGGGGGCAAGGTAATGAGCAGTTCTTC. This encodes CASSPDRGQGNEQFF. The chain couples TRBV6-5 to TRBJ2-1; 10 bases agree with TRBD1. Germline loops: CDR1 MNHEY, CDR2 SVGAGI. CDR3 length: 15 residues. J lost 7 bases, V lost 6 bases, and 9 bases had no gene match.

The chain carries TRBV7-9 and TRBJ2-2, with TRBD2 matching 11 bases. Germline CDR1 reads SEHNR; CDR2 reads FQNEAQ (reference sequence). V shed 6 bases and J 5 bases; nucleotides not matched to a gene: 8. This CDR3 contains 16 residues. DNA of the CDR3: TGTGCCAGCAGACGACTAGCGGGGCAACTTACCGGGGAGCTGTTTTTT. Amino acid sequence: CASRRLAGQLTGELFF.

The chain joins TRBV5-1 to TRBJ2-3, with D possibly TRBD2 on 6 matching bases. This CDR3 comprises 15 residues. V was trimmed by 4 bases and J by 2 bases, leaving 14 bases between them. CDR1 is SGHRS, CDR2 YFSETQ, per germline. The chain's CDR3 is CASSVGGVLTDTQYF. The CDR3 DNA sequence: TGCGCCAGCAGCGTGGGCGGGGTACTCACAGATACGCAGTATTTT.

The chain employs TRBV5-6 and TRBJ2-5, with D possibly being TRBD2 (5 bases). The DNA end is a closer match to TRBJ2-7, so the J assignment may be wrong. The CDR3 consists of 14 residues. Germline-derived CDR1 and CDR2 are SGHDT and YYEEEE. The CDR3 loop reads CASSSGLPGNEQYF. The CDR3 DNA reads TGTGCCAGCAGCTCTGGTCTCCCCGGGAACGAGCAGTACTTC.

The chain links TRBV9 to TRBJ2-7; 7 nucleotides agree with TRBD2. This CDR3 has 15 amino acids. Germline V lookup: CDR1 SGDLS, CDR2 YYNGEE. The ends lost 4 bases at V and 2 bases at J; junction bases unmatched: 9. CDR3 protein: CASSKRDSKTYEQYF. The CDR3 DNA is TGTGCCAGCAGCAAGCGGGACTCCAAAACCTACGAGCAGTACTTC.

The chain employs TRBV19 and TRBJ2-3; 9 bases agree with TRBD1. This CDR3 comprises 14 residues. J gave up 4 bases and V 7 bases, and 6 bases lay outside the gene matches. The germline V gene has CDR1 LNHDA and CDR2 SQIVND (reference sequence). In DNA form, the CDR3 reads TGTGCCAGTATAGGTGGACAGGGGTCAGATACGCAGTATTTT. Its protein is CASIGGQGSDTQYF.

In DNA form, the CDR3 reads TGTGCCAGCGTCAGTGGTGGCGGGCTGGGACACAGGGATACGCAGTATTTT. Translation gives CASVSGGGLGHRDTQYF. The J gene is TRBJ2-3, the V gene TRBV5-6; D may be TRBD1 (6 bases). V was cut by 7 bases and J by 6 bases, with 27 bases left in between. CDR3 length: 17 residues. The germline CDR1 and CDR2 sequences are SGHDT and YYEEEE. The variable domain in full, completed from reference TRBV5-6 and TRBJ2-3, reads DAGVTQSPTHLIKTRGQQVTLRCSPKSGHDTVSWYQQALGQGPQFIFQYYEEEERQRGNFPDRFSGHQFPNYSSELNVNALLLGDSALYLCASVSGGGLGHRDTQYFGPGTRLTVL.

The rearrangement uses TRBV9 and TRBJ2-1, with D possibly matching TRBD2 (6 bases). V gave up 2 bases and J gave up 5 bases, with 11 bases separating them. CDR1 and CDR2 (germline): SGDLS, YYNGEE. CDR3 length: 14 amino acids. The CDR3 coding sequence is TGTGCCAGCAGCGTGAGCGGGTCCAACAATGAGCAGTTCTTC. This gives the protein CASSVSGSNNEQFF.